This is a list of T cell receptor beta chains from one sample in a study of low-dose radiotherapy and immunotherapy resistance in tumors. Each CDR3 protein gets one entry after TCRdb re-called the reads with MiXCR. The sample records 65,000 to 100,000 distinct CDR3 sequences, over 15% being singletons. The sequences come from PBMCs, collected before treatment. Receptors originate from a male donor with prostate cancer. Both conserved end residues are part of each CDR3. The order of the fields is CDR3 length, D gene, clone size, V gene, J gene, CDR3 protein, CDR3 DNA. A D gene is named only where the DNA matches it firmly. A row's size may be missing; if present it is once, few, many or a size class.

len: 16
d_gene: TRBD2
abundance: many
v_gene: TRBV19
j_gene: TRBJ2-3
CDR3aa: CASSERGGFSQDTQYF
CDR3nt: TGTGCCAGTAGTGAGCGGGGGGGCTTCAGTCAGGATACGCAGTATTTT

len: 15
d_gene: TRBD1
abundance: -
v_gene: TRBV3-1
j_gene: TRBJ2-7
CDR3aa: CASSQDWSGGREQYF
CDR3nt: TGTGCCAGCAGCCAAGATTGGTCAGGGGGCCGCGAGCAGTACTTC

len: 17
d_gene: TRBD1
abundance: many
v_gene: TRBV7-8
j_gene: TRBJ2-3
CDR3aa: CASSLDDRGPSTDTQYF
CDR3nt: TGTGCCAGCAGCTTAGATGACAGGGGACCAAGCACAGATACGCAGTATTTT

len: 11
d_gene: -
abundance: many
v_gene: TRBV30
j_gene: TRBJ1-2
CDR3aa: CAWREEGSSTF
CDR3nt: TGTGCCTGGAGGGAAGAGGGGTCCAGCACCTTC

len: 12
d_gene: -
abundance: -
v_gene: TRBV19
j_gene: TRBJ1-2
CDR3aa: CASTYRAGGYTF
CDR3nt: TGTGCCAGTACTTACAGGGCGGGCGGCTACACCTTC

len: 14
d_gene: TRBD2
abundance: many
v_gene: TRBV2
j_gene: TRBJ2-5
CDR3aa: CASSPGLNVETQYF
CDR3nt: TGTGCCAGCAGCCCGGGACTAAATGTGGAGACCCAGTACTTC

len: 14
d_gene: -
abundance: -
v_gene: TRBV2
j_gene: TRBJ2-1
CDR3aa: CASSEETGGGEQFF
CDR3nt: TGTGCCAGCAGTGAGGAAACAGGGGGGGGTGAGCAGTTCTTC

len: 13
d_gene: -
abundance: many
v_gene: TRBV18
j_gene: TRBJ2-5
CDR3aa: CASSPQSTETQYF
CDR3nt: TGTGCCAGCTCACCACAAAGTACAGAGACCCAGTACTTC

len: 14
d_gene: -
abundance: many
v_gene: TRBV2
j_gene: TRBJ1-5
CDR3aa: CASTFRERAQPQHF
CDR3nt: TGTGCCAGCACTTTCCGTGAGCGTGCACAGCCCCAGCATTTT

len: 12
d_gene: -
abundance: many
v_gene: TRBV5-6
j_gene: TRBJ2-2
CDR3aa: CASSLIGRELFF
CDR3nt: TGTGCCAGCAGCTTGATCGGGCGGGAGCTGTTTTTT

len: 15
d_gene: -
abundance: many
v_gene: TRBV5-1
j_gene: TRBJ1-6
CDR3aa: CASSLGGGGDSPLHF
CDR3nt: TGCGCCAGCAGCTTGGGAGGGGGGGGTGATTCACCCCTCCACTTT

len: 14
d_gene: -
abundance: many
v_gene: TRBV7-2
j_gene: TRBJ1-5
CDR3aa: CASSLGVGDQPQHF
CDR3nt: TGTGCCAGCAGCTTAGGGGTGGGGGATCAGCCCCAGCATTTT

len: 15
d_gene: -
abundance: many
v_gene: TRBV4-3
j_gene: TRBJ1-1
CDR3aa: CASSQDFAANTEAFF
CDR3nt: TGCGCCAGCAGCCAAGATTTTGCCGCAAACACTGAAGCTTTCTTT

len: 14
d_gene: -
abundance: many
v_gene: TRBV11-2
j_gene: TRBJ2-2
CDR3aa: CASSLGQNTGELFF
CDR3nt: TGTGCCAGCAGCTTAGGGCAGAACACCGGGGAGCTGTTTTTT